Below are 29 T cell receptor beta chains sequenced from a single sample in a study of CD8+CD57+ T cells in acquired aplastic anemia. CDR3 and TCR beta VDJ profiling relied on a genomic DNA template. TCRdb re-called the reads with MiXCR, one entry per CDR3 protein. The repertoire holds about 68,000 distinct CDR3 sequences, with almost 55% as singletons. The specimen sequenced was sorted CD4+, CD8+, or CD8+CD57+ T cells (not recorded which) from PBMCs. These receptor sequences come from a human donor in good health, serving as a control.

V is TRBV7-9 and J is TRBJ1-2; 8 nucleotides align to TRBD1. The CDR3 loop spans 12 amino acids. The trim removed 5 bases at V and 7 bases at J, leaving 3 bases unmatched. Germline assignment: CDR1 SEHNR and CDR2 FQNEAQ (reference sequence). CDR3 in DNA: TGTGCCAGCAGCCAAGGACAGGGTGGCTACACCTTC. As protein: CASSQGQGGYTF.

Many counts were recorded for this clonotype. The V and J genes are TRBV7-2 and TRBJ1-1, with no clear D. Germline V gives CDR1 SGHTA, CDR2 FQGNSA. This CDR3 has 15 residues. V gave up 5 bases and J gave up 0 bases, with 13 bases separating them. The CDR3 here is CASSLRNGMNTEAFF. The CDR3 nucleotides are TGTGCCAGCAGCCTACGGAATGGGATGAACACTGAAGCTTTCTTT.

J is TRBJ2-7 and V is TRBV2; tentatively, D is TRBD2 (7 bases). The length of the CDR3 is 14 residues. V dropped 6 bases and J dropped 2 bases, with 14 bases sitting between them. Germline CDR1 SNHLY, CDR2 FYNNEI. The CDR3: CASSVLRGPYEQYF. The DNA of the CDR3 is TGTGCCAGCAGCGTCTTGCGGGGGCCCTACGAGCAGTACTTC.

This chain joins TRBV29-1 and TRBJ1-1; D is perhaps TRBD1 (6 bases). This CDR3 spans 14 amino acids. CDR1 SQVTM and CDR2 ANQGSEA come from the germline V gene. V lost 8 bases and J 3 bases, leaving 19 bases between the germline ends. The CDR3 region has the DNA TGCAGCATTCACGTAGGGGGGTCTCACACTGAAGCTTTCTTT. It translates to CSIHVGGSHTEAFF.

This clonotype was counted ten times or more. The V and J genes are TRBV9 and TRBJ1-2, with D tentatively TRBD1 (6 bases). V shed 0 bases and J shed 1 base, with 19 bases lying between them. CDR3 size: 18 residues. Germline CDR1 and CDR2: SGDLS and YYNGEE. The chain's CDR3 is CASSVGDLGQLFNYGYTF. As DNA, the CDR3 is TGTGCCAGCAGCGTAGGGGACCTTGGACAGCTTTTTAACTATGGCTACACCTTC.

The J gene is TRBJ1-4, the V gene TRBV29-1; perhaps TRBD1 as D (6 bases). Trimming pared 4 bases from V and 8 bases from J, leaving 11 bases between. The CDR3 covers 12 residues. Germline assignment: CDR1 SQVTM and CDR2 ANQGSEA. CDR3 DNA: TGCAGCGTTGCAGGGGTGGGAGAAAAACTGTTTTTT. Encoded protein: CSVAGVGEKLFF.

At least ten counts were recorded for this clonotype. The V call is TRBV7-9, the J call TRBJ2-3, with D tentatively TRBD2 (5 bases). V lost 5 bases and J 2 bases, leaving 17 bases between the germline ends. Germline assignment: CDR1 SEHNR and CDR2 FQNEAQ (reference sequence). The CDR3 runs to 16 residues. Here the CDR3 DNA reads TGTGCCAGCAGCAGCATATTAGAGGGAGACACAGATACGCAGTATTTT. As protein: CASSSILEGDTDTQYF.

Many counts were recorded for this clonotype. The V call is TRBV20-1, the J call TRBJ2-4; 10 nucleotides match TRBD2. Germline V gene sequence: CDR1 DFQATT, CDR2 SNEGSKA (reference sequence). CDR3 length: 17 amino acids. V was pared by 4 bases and J by 5 bases, with 14 bases of the junction left unmatched. Written as DNA, the CDR3 is TGCAGTGCTACCCGCCCTGGGACTAGCGAAATTCAAAACATTCAGTACTTC. It encodes CSATRPGTSEIQNIQYF.

A word on this clonotype: One base away lies a much larger clone, so this may be a sequencing read error. The rearrangement joins TRBV4-2 to TRBJ1-4; D possibly corresponds to TRBD1 (5 bases). The CDR3 has 17 amino acids. Per the germline V gene, CDR1 is LGHNA and CDR2 is YNFKEQ. The V end was cut by 3 bases, the J end by 3 bases, with 17 bases between. The CDR3 reads CASSHATGRVANEKLFF. CDR3 bases: TGTGCCAGCAGCCATGCTACAGGTCGGGTAGCTAATGAAAAACTGTTTTTT.

This clonotype was recorded at least ten times. CDR3 DNA sequence: TGCGCCAGCAGCTTGGCGGCCGGGGAGCTGTTTTTT. Translated: CASSLAAGELFF. The chain recombines TRBV5-1 with TRBJ2-2; D gene unclear. V lost 0 bases and J 6 bases, leaving 3 bases between the germline ends. CDR1 and CDR2 from the germline V gene are SGHRS and YFSETQ. The CDR3 length is 12 residues. The entire variable domain, with the rest obtained from reference TRBV5-1 and TRBJ2-2, is as follows: KAGVTQTPRYLIKTRGQQVTLSCSPISGHRSVSWYQQTPGQGLQFLFEYFSETQRNKGNFPGRFSGRQFSNSRSEMNVSTLELGDSALYLCASSLAAGELFFGEGSRLTVL.

The rearrangement links TRBV11-1 to TRBJ1-2; 12 positions match TRBD1. Germline CDR1 is SGHAT and CDR2 is FQDESV (reference sequence). The CDR3 totals 16 residues. V was pared by 1 base and J by 7 bases, with 7 bases of the junction left unmatched. The CDR3 coding sequence is TGTGCCAGCAGCTTAGTTCCGGGACAGGGGGCGTCTGGCTACACCTTC. Translating gives CASSLVPGQGASGYTF.

This clonotype has ten or more counts. V gene TRBV7-9 combines with J gene TRBJ2-1; D is unclear. Between the trimmed V and J ends, which lost 3 bases and 9 bases, there was a span of 15 bases. The CDR3 loop spans 14 amino acids. Germline V gene sequence: CDR1 SEHNR, CDR2 FQNEAQ (reference sequence). The CDR3 reads CASSFVVSYREQFF. As DNA, the CDR3 is TGTGCCAGCAGCTTTGTTGTGTCCTACCGTGAGCAGTTCTTC.

The chain combines TRBV20-1 with TRBJ2-7, with D hard to call. CDR3 length: 12 residues. CDR1 and CDR2 (germline): DFQATT, SNEGSKA (reference sequence). The ends were cut back, 0 bases at V and 3 bases at J, with 6 bases in the middle. CDR3 coding DNA: TGCAGTGCTAGAGATCGGCTCTACGAGCAGTACTTC. Protein: CSARDRLYEQYF.

The CDR3 sequence: CASGPGRETQYF. DNA for the CDR3: TGTGCCAGTGGTCCGGGTAGGGAGACCCAGTACTTC. This rearrangement joins TRBV2 to TRBJ2-5; D is ambiguous. The germline V and J ends were trimmed by 9 bases and 5 bases, with 13 bases remaining between them. From germline, CDR1 is SNHLY and CDR2 FYNNEI. This CDR3 is built from 12 residues.

This clonotype showed up just a few times. The chain is built from TRBV27 and TRBJ1-1; possible D gene TRBD1, 6 bases. The CDR3 runs 15 residues. Germline CDR1 is MNHEY and CDR2 is SMNVEV (reference sequence). Trimming cost V 6 bases and J 0 bases, with 14 bases left between them. The CDR3: CASREGQNMNTEAFF. As DNA, the CDR3 is TGTGCCAGCAGGGAAGGACAGAACATGAACACTGAAGCTTTCTTT.

The sample holds a few counts of this clonotype. One junction end disagrees with the germline gene, perhaps due to a read error. This chain's CDR3 is CASSDGTLLHF. Here the CDR3 DNA reads TGTGCCAGCAGTGATGGGACCCTCCTCCACTTT. The chain has TRBV10-3 and TRBJ1-6; possibly TRBD1 for D (5 bases). The CDR3 sequence is 11 residues long. CDR1 and CDR2 from the germline V gene are ENHRY and SYGVKD.

A few counts support this clonotype. A much larger clone lies one base from this, so it may be a read error. V and J are TRBV9 and TRBJ2-2; perhaps TRBD2 as D (6 bases). Germline assignment: CDR1 SGDLS and CDR2 YYNGEE. Trimming pared 3 bases from V and 7 bases from J, leaving 10 bases between. The CDR3 sequence is 13 residues long. This CDR3 reads CASSAGAGGELFF. CDR3 in DNA: TGTGCCAGCAGCGCGGGAGCGGGCGGGGAGCTGTTTTTT.

This clonotype is judged medium-sized. The rearrangement links TRBV24-1 to TRBJ1-1; 8 bases are a match to TRBD1. The germline V gene has CDR1 KGHDR and CDR2 SFDVKD. The CDR3 extends over 14 amino acids. With 4 bases clipped from V and 3 bases from J, the junction kept 3 bases outside the gene matches. CDR3 coding DNA: TGTGCCACCAGTGACGAGACAGGGGACACTGAAGCTTTCTTT. Amino acid sequence: CATSDETGDTEAFF.

In this sample, this clonotype turned up a few times. This chain joins TRBV7-9 and TRBJ2-5, with D uncertain. V lost 3 bases, J lost 3 bases, and 8 bases lay in between. The length of the CDR3 is 13 residues. CDR1 is SEHNR and CDR2 is FQNEAQ in the germline V gene (reference sequence). As DNA, the CDR3 is TGTGCCAGCAGCTTTACAGTCAAAGAGACCCAGTACTTC. Its translation is CASSFTVKETQYF.

The chain uses TRBV7-9 and TRBJ2-5; D could derive from TRBD1 or TRBD2 (5 bases each). This CDR3 is 14 amino acids long. V lost 1 base, J lost 11 bases, and 17 bases lay in between. Per the germline V gene, CDR1 is SEHNR and CDR2 is FQNEAQ (reference sequence). The CDR3 nucleotides read TGTGCCAGCAGCTTAGACGAGGGGCTTGGGGAGCAGTACTTC. Its protein product is CASSLDEGLGEQYF.

This clonotype turned up a few times. The chain carries TRBV20-1 and TRBJ1-2; the D is unclear. Per the germline V gene, CDR1 is DFQATT and CDR2 is SNEGSKA (reference sequence). The CDR3 contains 11 residues. V was trimmed by 6 bases and J by 2 bases, leaving 7 bases between them. CDR3 amino acids: CSAEDNYGYTF. The DNA of the CDR3 is TGCAGTGCCGAAGACAACTATGGCTACACCTTC.

A few counts support this clonotype. Germline and junction disagree at one end, which may indicate a read error. The chain has TRBV27 and TRBJ2-2; the match to TRBD1 covers 7 bases. The germline V gene encodes CDR1 MNHEY and CDR2 SMNVEV (reference sequence). The CDR3 length is 13 residues. Here the CDR3 reads CVSSTTGAGELFF. In nucleotides, the CDR3 is TGTGTCAGCAGTACAACAGGGGCCGGGGAGCTGTTTTTT.

The V gene is TRBV14, the J gene TRBJ1-1, with TRBD1 as a possible D gene (5 bases). This CDR3 comprises 13 residues. The V and J ends lost 4 bases and 0 bases respectively, with 6 bases between them. CDR1 SGHDN and CDR2 FVKESK come from the germline V gene. The CDR3 reads CASSRQMNTEAFF. The CDR3 DNA reads as TGTGCCAGCAGCCGACAGATGAACACTGAAGCTTTCTTT.

The chain links TRBV30 to TRBJ2-5; D is ambiguous. Trimming took 4 bases from V and 0 from J, leaving 9 bases between them. The length of the CDR3 is 13 residues. Germline CDR1 and CDR2: GTSNPN and SVGIG (reference sequence). CDR3 protein: CAWNRLYQETQYF. The CDR3 DNA reads as TGTGCCTGGAATAGGCTGTACCAAGAGACCCAGTACTTC.

The chain joins TRBV7-6 to TRBJ2-2; TRBD1 matches at 7 bases. V was pared by 6 bases and J by 2 bases, with 9 bases of the junction left unmatched. This CDR3 has 16 residues. The germline V gene has CDR1 SGHVS and CDR2 FNYEAQ. The CDR3 sequence: CASRPGTALNTGELFF. In DNA, the CDR3 is TGTGCCAGCAGACCTGGGACAGCCTTAAACACCGGGGAGCTGTTTTTT.

The table lists this clonotype with a few counts. No conserved phenylalanine or tryptophan is present at the end of the CDR3, so a read error is the likely explanation. This chain uses TRBV29-1 with TRBJ2-5; 12 nucleotides align to TRBD2. With V trimmed by 1 base and J by 0 bases, 0 bases remained unmatched. The germline CDR1 and CDR2 sequences are SQVTM and ANQGSEA. CDR3 size: 15 residues. The CDR3 here is CSVEGLAGDQETQYL. The CDR3, as DNA: TGCAGCGTTGAAGGACTAGCGGGGGACCAAGAGACCCAGTACCTC.

The genes are TRBV19 and TRBJ2-3, with TRBD1 matching over 9 bases. Germline values: CDR1 LNHDA, CDR2 SQIVND (reference sequence). CDR3 size: 15 residues. V shed 6 bases, J shed 4 bases, and the junction held 8 bases outside the gene matches. The CDR3 here is CASSRGTGSSDTQYF. For the CDR3, the DNA is TGTGCCAGTAGCCGCGGGACAGGGAGCTCAGATACGCAGTATTTT.

This clonotype came up a few times. The chain carries TRBV29-1 and TRBJ2-1; D possibly corresponds to TRBD2 (5 bases). Germline V CDR1 and CDR2: SQVTM, ANQGSEA. The CDR3 runs to 12 residues. V shed 3 bases and J shed 4 bases, with 7 bases lying between them. The CDR3 bases are TGCAGCGTTGAGGGAGCGTACAATGAGCAGTTCTTC. Its protein product is CSVEGAYNEQFF.

Turning to this clonotype: Its ends do not fully match the called genes, so a read error is possible. The chain joins TRBV20-1 to TRBJ1-2; 7 nucleotides align to TRBD1. Germline CDR1 reads DFQATT; CDR2 reads SNEGSKA (reference sequence). This CDR3 is 16 amino acids long. The CDR3 protein is CGASSTRTGTASGYTF. The CDR3 region has the DNA TGCGGTGCCAGCTCGACCCGGACCGGGACAGCCTCTGGCTACACCTTC.